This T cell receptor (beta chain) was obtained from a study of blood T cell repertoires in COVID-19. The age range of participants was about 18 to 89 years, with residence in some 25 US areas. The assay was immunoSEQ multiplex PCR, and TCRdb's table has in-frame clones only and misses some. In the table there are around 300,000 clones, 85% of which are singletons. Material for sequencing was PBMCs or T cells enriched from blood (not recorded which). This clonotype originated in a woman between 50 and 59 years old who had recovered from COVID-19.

Here the CDR3 reads CASSPSGGVTDTQYF. In DNA, the CDR3 is TGTGCCAGCAGCCCTAGCGGGGGGGTGACAGATACGCAGTATTTT. The chain uses TRBV7-2 and TRBJ2-3, with TRBD2 identical over 12 bases. The germline gives CDR1 SGHTA, CDR2 FQGNSA. The CDR3 is made up of 15 amino acids. After removal of 5 bases from V and 3 bases from J, the junction contained 3 bases not matched to a gene.